This TCR beta chain is drawn from a study of blood T cell repertoires in COVID-19 (dated by TCRdb to about 2020). Looking at the study overall: Samples covering the acute and convalescent phases of COVID-19 were provided by collaborators in the United States, Italy and Spain. The prospective study material was composed of cDNA or gDNA derived from T cells, B-cell-depleted T cells, or PBMCs. The dataset comprised deeply sampled blood TCRbeta repertoires from subjects exposed to, actively infected with, or recovered from COVID-19. The repertoires were released in a freely available public database intended as a resource for research on the immune response to SARS-CoV-2. The samples were drawn from two sources: the first 160 participants of the ongoing ImmuneRACE study, and 1,200 or so subjects contributed by 6 global collaborators. Sample metadata almost always included a de-identified subject ID, COVID-19 status, age in years and sex. Where available, HLA class I and class II types were taken from metadata supplied by the sample provider and were not determined by assay-based typing.

The collaborating institutions used their own protocols to collect whole blood in K2EDTA tubes. For TCRbeta analysis, collaborators shipped samples as frozen whole blood, isolated PBMCs, or DNA extracted from either of those sample types. On the study overall, not on this receptor specifically: The amount of clinical and demographic metadata varied by source and participant and was provided uncurated.

The immunoSEQ Assay, a bias-controlled multiplex PCR, was used to amplify TCRbeta CDR3 regions from genomic DNA. In the original analysis: Within the assay, amplification of reference gene primers was used to estimate how many nucleated cells each sample contained. To quantify the absolute abundance of each unique TCRbeta CDR3 rearrangement, sequence reads were collapsed and filtered. For each sample, productive Simpson clonality was calculated by taking the square root of Simpson's diversity index across productive rearrangements. TCRdb holds this immuneACCESS table with in-frame rearrangements only. Some clones are missing; in checked studies, unresolved V genes explain under half, and the rest has no known cause. Clonal size and the V and J genes are those of that table, whereas D and trimming came from the DNA. The table for this sample lists under 300,000 clones; 75% to 85% of them were counted only once. Of the sample, more than 5.5% falls within the top ten clones.

Measured from the cysteine to the phenylalanine, the CDR3 is 14 residues long. CDR3 DNA is the only sequence kept; it has 42 bases, read in frame from the first base. CDR1 and CDR2 are drawn from the germline V gene (reference sequence): LGHDT, YNNKEL. Relative to germline, V is 2 bases shorter and J is 7 bases shorter, with 12 bases between their ends. Concerning this clone: Its recognized antigen is unknown. No qualities accompany the bases; no much larger clone lies one base away.

The sequence came from a human donor in a cohort sampled during active COVID-19. This chain is built from TRBV3-1 (or the pseudogene TRBV3-2) and TRBJ2-1, with a weak D call of TRBD2 (6 bases match). Source material: peripheral blood. The bases are TGTGCCAGCAGCCAACCGGGAGTGGGGAATGAGCAGTTCTTC. This gives the protein CASSQPGVGNEQFF.